A single sample is the source of the 20 T cell receptor beta chains below, sequenced in a study of blood T cell repertoires in COVID-19. Profiling relied on immunoSEQ multiplex PCR, and the TCRdb table lists in-frame clones only, not all of them. The sample carries around 320,000 clones, roughly 90% recorded once. The sequenced sample consisted of PBMCs or T cells enriched from blood (not recorded which). The receptors were sampled from a woman between 18 and 29 years old with acute COVID-19.

This rearrangement joins TRBV6-1 to TRBJ1-3, with D possibly being TRBD1 (5 bases). Per germline, CDR1 MNHNS and CDR2 SASEGT. This CDR3 comprises 16 residues. Between the trimmed V and J ends, which lost 2 bases and 0 bases, there was a span of 11 bases. The CDR3 nucleotides are TGTGCCAGCAGTGAAATGGACACCGGCTCTGGAAACACCATATATTTT. As protein: CASSEMDTGSGNTIYF.

The chain joins TRBV13 to TRBJ2-1; 12 nucleotides line up with TRBD2. This CDR3 spans 17 amino acids. Germline V lookup: CDR1 PRHDT, CDR2 FYEKMQ (reference sequence). With 0 bases clipped from V and 4 bases from J, the junction kept 4 bases outside the gene matches. CDR3 loop: CASSLGPTSGGYNEQFF. CDR3 in DNA: TGTGCCAGCAGCTTAGGCCCTACTAGCGGGGGGTACAATGAGCAGTTCTTC.

This clone is a singleton in its sample. The chain couples TRBV5-3 to TRBJ2-7; 12 bases agree with TRBD2. TRBV5-3 is an ORF; its function is uncertain. Trimming cost V 3 bases and J 0 bases; bases outside gene matches: 10. The CDR3 sequence is 18 residues long. The CDR3 DNA reads as TGTGCCAGAAGCTCTCCGGGACTAGCGGGCTTCCCCTCCTACGAGCAGTACTTC. Encoded protein: CARSSPGLAGFPSYEQYF.

The gene calls are TRBV6-5 and TRBJ1-4, with 11 bases identical to TRBD1. There are 15 residues in the CDR3. Germline assignment: CDR1 MNHEY and CDR2 SVGAGI. The J segment lost 7 bases and the V segment lost 2 bases, leaving 3 bases of the junction unmatched. The CDR3 sequence is CASSYAGTGGEKLFF. CDR3 in DNA: TGTGCCAGCAGTTACGCCGGGACAGGGGGTGAAAAACTGTTTTTT.

The V and J genes are TRBV5-1 and TRBJ2-7; 10 bases line up with TRBD2. The CDR3 runs to 14 residues. CDR1 and CDR2 (germline): SGHRS, YFSETQ. V lost 0 bases, J lost 6 bases, and 3 bases stayed unmatched. The CDR3 here is CASSLGLAGVEQYF. Here the CDR3 DNA reads TGCGCCAGCAGCTTGGGGCTAGCGGGAGTCGAGCAGTACTTC.

The chain joins TRBV28 to TRBJ1-2; a weak D match, TRBD1 (5 bases). Trimming cost V 7 bases and J 4 bases, with 13 bases left between them. From germline, CDR1 is MDHEN and CDR2 SYDVKM. This CDR3 spans 13 amino acids. The CDR3 sequence: CASKYRMIYGYTF. The CDR3 DNA reads TGTGCCAGCAAGTACAGGATGATCTATGGCTACACCTTC.

The CDR3 region is CATSDRTGNEETQYF. The CDR3 region has the DNA TGTGCCACCAGTGATCGGACAGGGAATGAAGAGACCCAGTACTTC. The chain recombines TRBV24-1 with TRBJ2-5; 8 bases fit TRBD1. The trim removed 3 bases at V and 3 bases at J, leaving 5 bases unmatched. Germline V gives CDR1 KGHDR, CDR2 SFDVKD. The CDR3 runs to 15 residues.

The chain is built from TRBV7-3 and TRBJ1-2, with 7 bases that match TRBD1. This CDR3 has 12 residues. Germline loops: CDR1 SGHTA, CDR2 FQGTGA. V was pared by 4 bases and J by 6 bases, with 2 bases of the junction left unmatched. This chain's CDR3 is CASSSGGDGYTF. The CDR3 bases are TGTGCCAGCAGCTCAGGGGGAGATGGCTACACCTTC.

This chain joins TRBV19 and TRBJ2-3; a possible D gene is TRBD1 (6 bases). From germline, CDR1 is LNHDA and CDR2 SQIVND (reference sequence). Trimming stripped 0 bases from V and 1 base from J, with 20 bases between. The CDR3 length is 19 residues. In nucleotides, the CDR3 is TGTGCCAGTAGTATAGAGGTGGGGGACACTCCAAGCGGCACAGATACGCAGTATTTT. It codes for CASSIEVGDTPSGTDTQYF.

The chain has TRBV20-1 and TRBJ1-1; D not resolved. Germline V lookup: CDR1 DFQATT, CDR2 SNEGSKA (reference sequence). The CDR3 spans 11 residues. V was pared by 1 base and J by 13 bases, with 13 bases between. CDR3 amino acids: CSARVGVRDFF. CDR3 coding DNA: TGCAGTGCTAGAGTCGGGGTTCGGGATTTCTTT.

This clone was seen only once. The chain recombines TRBV18 with TRBJ2-3; a possible D gene is TRBD1 (6 bases). Germline assignment: CDR1 KGHSH and CDR2 LQKENI. The CDR3 length is 17 residues. V shed 4 bases and J shed 6 bases, with 23 bases lying between them. The CDR3 protein is CASSRNRGAGAGDTQYF. CDR3 DNA sequence: TGTGCCAGCTCACGGAATCGGGGCGCAGGGGCAGGCGATACGCAGTATTTT.

The chain recombines TRBV12-3 or TRBV12-4 with TRBJ1-1; D is unresolved. The CDR3 totals 12 residues. Between the trimmed V and J ends, which lost 11 bases and 5 bases, there was a span of 15 bases. In nucleotides, the CDR3 is TGTGCCGGCCGCGGGGTTGGGACTGAAGCTTTCTTT. Protein: CAGRGVGTEAFF.

This chain uses TRBV5-4 with TRBJ2-3; TRBD2 agrees at 11 bases. This CDR3 spans 20 amino acids. Germline V gene sequence: CDR1 SGHNT, CDR2 YYREEE (reference sequence). The trim removed 0 bases at V and 0 bases at J, leaving 12 bases unmatched. The CDR3 spells CASSLGWGTSGAASTDTQYF. CDR3 DNA: TGTGCCAGCAGCTTGGGGTGGGGGACTAGCGGAGCAGCTAGCACAGATACGCAGTATTTT. The full variable domain, its missing parts supplied by reference TRBV5-4 and TRBJ2-3, is ETGVTQSPTHLIKTRGQQVTLRCSSQSGHNTVSWYQQALGQGPQFIFQYYREEENGRGNFPPRFSGLQFPNYSSELNVNALELDDSALYLCASSLGWGTSGAASTDTQYFGPGTRLTVL.

The chain carries TRBV7-9 and TRBJ1-2; D remains unclear. This CDR3 spans 14 amino acids. V was pared by 5 bases and J by 2 bases, with 12 bases between. Germline assignment: CDR1 SEHNR and CDR2 FQNEAQ (reference sequence). As DNA, the CDR3 is TGTGCCAGCAGCCCGCCGGGATTGAACTATGGCTACACCTTC. It yields the protein CASSPPGLNYGYTF.

The V and J genes are TRBV18 and TRBJ1-2; 7 bases map to TRBD1. Germline assignment: CDR1 KGHSH and CDR2 LQKENI. CDR3 length equals 15 residues. Trimming at V came to 2 bases and at J to 4 bases, leaving 7 bases not matched to a gene. The CDR3 spells CASSPKGQAAYGYTF. As DNA, the CDR3 is TGTGCCAGCTCACCAAAAGGACAGGCGGCCTATGGCTACACCTTC.

The V and J genes are TRBV27 and TRBJ1-4; D not resolved. V was trimmed by 4 bases and J by 0 bases, leaving 9 bases between them. Germline V gene sequence: CDR1 MNHEY, CDR2 SMNVEV (reference sequence). CDR3 size: 15 residues. The CDR3 bases are TGTGCCAGCAGTTCCAAAGGAGCAACTAATGAAAAACTGTTTTTT. This translates into CASSSKGATNEKLFF. Supplemented by reference TRBV27 and TRBJ1-4, the full variable domain reads EAQVTQNPRYLITVTGKKLTVTCSQNMNHEYMSWYRQDPGLGLRQIYYSMNVEVTDKGDVPEGYKVSRKEKRNFPLILESPSPNQTSLYFCASSSKGATNEKLFFGSGTQLSVL.

The V gene is TRBV6-5, the J gene TRBJ2-1; 9 bases are a match to TRBD2. The CDR3 extends over 15 amino acids. Germline trimming cut 6 bases from V and 8 bases from J; bases unmatched to any gene: 11. Per the germline V gene, CDR1 is MNHEY and CDR2 is SVGAGI. CDR3 sequence: CASSLSGSTPHEQFF. The CDR3 nucleotides are TGTGCCAGCAGCCTTAGCGGGAGCACTCCTCATGAGCAGTTCTTC.

Points on this clone: Sequence at one end of the junction differs from germline and may be a read error. The J gene is TRBJ2-2, the V gene TRBV6-1; tentatively, D is TRBD1 or TRBD2 (7 bases each). Looked up from germline, CDR1 is MNHNS and CDR2 is SASEGT. CDR3 length: 16 amino acids. This CDR3 is CASREGGGGTTGELFF. CDR3 coding DNA: TGTGCCAGCAGAGAAGGGGGCGGGGGTACCACCGGGGAGCTGTTTTTT.

V gene TRBV3-1 (or the pseudogene TRBV3-2) combines with J gene TRBJ1-4, with TRBD1 matching over 7 bases. The CDR3 length is 16 residues. Trimming took 3 bases from V and 6 from J; bases not matched to a gene: 10. CDR1 and CDR2 (germline): LGHDT, YNNKEL (reference sequence). CDR3 DNA: TGTGCCAGCAGCCAGGCCCCGGGACAGCCAGATGAAAAACTGTTTTTT. It encodes CASSQAPGQPDEKLFF.

This chain joins TRBV7-9 and TRBJ2-7; 7 bases line up with TRBD1. CDR1 and CDR2 (germline): SEHNR, FQNEAQ (reference sequence). Trimming removed 5 bases from V and 2 bases from J; junction bases left unmatched: 6. The length of the CDR3 is 14 residues. CDR3 in DNA: TGTGCCAGCAGCGGGACAGCATCTGCCTACGAGCAGTACTTC. Its translation: CASSGTASAYEQYF.